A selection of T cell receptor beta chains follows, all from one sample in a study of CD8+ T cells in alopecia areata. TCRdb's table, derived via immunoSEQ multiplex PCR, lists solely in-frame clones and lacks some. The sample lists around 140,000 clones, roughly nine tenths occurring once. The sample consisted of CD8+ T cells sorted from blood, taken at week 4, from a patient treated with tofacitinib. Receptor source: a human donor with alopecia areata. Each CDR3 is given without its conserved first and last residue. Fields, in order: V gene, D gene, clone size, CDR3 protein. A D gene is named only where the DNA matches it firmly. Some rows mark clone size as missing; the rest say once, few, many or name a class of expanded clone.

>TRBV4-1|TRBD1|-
ASSTWTGSYEQY
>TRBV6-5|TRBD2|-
ASINRVAGGDEQF
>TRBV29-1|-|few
SVLTGEAREQY
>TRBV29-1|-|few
SVVDGNTGELF
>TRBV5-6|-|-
ASSPGTDTQY
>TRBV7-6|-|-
ASSLGSGNQPQH
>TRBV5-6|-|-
ASSDGGGAGTEAF
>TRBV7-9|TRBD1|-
ASSTSGTGFTNYGYT
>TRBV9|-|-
ASSVAGGQETQY
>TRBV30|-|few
AWSQTNEQF
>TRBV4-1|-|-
ASSQAGGRYT
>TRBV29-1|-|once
SVRDSGNTIY
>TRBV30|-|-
AWSDSGGAAYEQY
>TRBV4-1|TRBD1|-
ASSPGQSYEQY
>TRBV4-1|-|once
ASSQDWGQPTYEQY
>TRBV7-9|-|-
ASSLPPHYEQY
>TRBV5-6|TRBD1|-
ASSPSTGRSNQPQH
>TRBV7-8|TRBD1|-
ASSSPGGQGTYEQY
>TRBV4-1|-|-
ASSQDSGPYYEQY
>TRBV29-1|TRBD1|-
SVEGHADRSYNEQF
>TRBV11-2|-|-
ASSPAGTEAF
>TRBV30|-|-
AWSVGGGAEAF
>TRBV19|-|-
ASAQNGYT
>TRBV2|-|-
ASSPGRGVGEQY
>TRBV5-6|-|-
ASSLVGTEAF
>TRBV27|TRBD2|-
ASSFLAGDSHYEQY
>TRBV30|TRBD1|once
AWSLGQGDEQF
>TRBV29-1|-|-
SVESGQTFNTGELF
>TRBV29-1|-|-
SVEGYAYEQY
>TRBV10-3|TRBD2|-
AISEPGLAGDSDTQY
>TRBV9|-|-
ASSLGTDEAF
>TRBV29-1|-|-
SVPTRVDEQF
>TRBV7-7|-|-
ASSTDTYTGELF
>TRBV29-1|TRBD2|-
SVAGGVRENSIQY
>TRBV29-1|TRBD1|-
SAMDRARTGELF
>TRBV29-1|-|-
SVEGTGAGNEKLF
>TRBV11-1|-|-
ASSPEGGIKYQETQY
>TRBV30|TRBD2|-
AWRVLAGGHNEQF
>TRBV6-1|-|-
ASLSGSSNQPQH
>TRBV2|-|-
ASTYYPSTDTQY
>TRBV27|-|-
ASSLADTQY
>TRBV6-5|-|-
ASSTRAGIQETQY
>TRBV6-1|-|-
ASNGDSYEQY
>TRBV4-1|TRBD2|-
ASSLRLAGGPSQETQY
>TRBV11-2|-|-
ASSFRSSYNEQF
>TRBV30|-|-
AWSGGANVLT
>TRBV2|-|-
ASMVDLSYEQY
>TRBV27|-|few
ASSNSLDGTHEQY
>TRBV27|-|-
ASTLRPGSPTYEQY
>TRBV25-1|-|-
ASSGGGANTGELF
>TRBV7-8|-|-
ASSSVWRGVNTEAF
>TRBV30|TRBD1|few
AWTTGGANTGELF
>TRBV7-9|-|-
ASSSTGTGLSYEQY
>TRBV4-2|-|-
ASSQFTVYSNYGYT
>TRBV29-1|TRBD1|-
SVGTGVLNTEAF
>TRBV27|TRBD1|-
ASSSGQGIEKLF
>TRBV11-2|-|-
ASSLRDTEAF
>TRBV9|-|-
ASRQPLGRTEAF